These 29 T cell receptor beta chains originate from one sample sequenced in a study of T-cell memory formation after mild COVID-19. TCRdb processed the 5' RACE reads anew with MiXCR; each CDR3 protein has one entry. This sample yields about 430,000 distinct CDR3 sequences, of which about a sixth are seen a single time; roughly a fifth belongs to the top ten. The sequencing input was PBMCs or a T cell subset sorted from them (not recorded which). The receptor source for this set is a man younger than 30 who had mild COVID-19 (a few samples of this study predate the infection). Cell type and time point are not known.

This clonotype was seen a few times. The chain uses TRBV25-1 and TRBJ1-5; D remains ambiguous. Germline-derived CDR1 and CDR2 are MGHDK and SYGVNS. Deletions cut 9 bases from V and 6 bases from J, with 18 bases between. The CDR3 consists of 14 residues. For the CDR3, the DNA is TGTGCCAGTGAACTTGGGCCTTTCGCTCAGCCCCAGCATTTT. This translates into CASELGPFAQPQHF.

This clonotype was detected only a few times. The chain recombines TRBV12-5 with TRBJ2-3, with a tentative D call TRBD2 (5 bases). Trimming pared 5 bases from V and 4 bases from J, leaving 22 bases between. The CDR3 extends over 17 amino acids. The germline V gene encodes CDR1 LGHNT and CDR2 FRNRAP. In nucleotides, the CDR3 is TGTGCTAGTGGTCCAGGCGTCCGGAGGCTAGCCTCAGATACGCAGTATTTT. It yields the protein CASGPGVRRLASDTQYF.

The J gene is TRBJ1-1, the V gene TRBV6-1, with a possible D match to TRBD1 (5 bases). Germline CDR1 MNHNS, CDR2 SASEGT. CDR3 length: 11 amino acids. V was trimmed by 2 bases and J by 7 bases, leaving 5 bases between them. The chain's CDR3 is CASSETGEAFF. The CDR3 region has the DNA TGTGCCAGCAGTGAAACAGGTGAAGCTTTCTTT.

A note on this clonotype: Germline and junction disagree at one end, which may indicate a read error. For the CDR3, the DNA is TGCAGTGATAGAGGCCTCAATTTAGCGGGGGGCCAACCGGAGACCCAGTACTTC. Amino acids: CSDRGLNLAGGQPETQYF. The chain uses TRBV20-1 and TRBJ2-5; 10 bases align to TRBD2. This CDR3 is 18 amino acids long. CDR1 is DFQATT, CDR2 SNEGSKA, per germline (reference sequence).

The sample holds a few counts of this clonotype. The chain uses TRBV27 and TRBJ2-5; D remains unclear. Germline V gene lookup returns CDR1 MNHEY and CDR2 SMNVEV (reference sequence). This CDR3 comprises 15 residues. Deletions cut 5 bases from V and 1 base from J, with 14 bases between. As DNA, the CDR3 is TGTGCCAGCAGTCCTGCTCCACTCCTCCAAGAGACCCAGTACTTC. This codes for CASSPAPLLQETQYF.

V is TRBV20-1 and J is TRBJ1-3; D unclear. V was pared by 3 bases and J by 3 bases, with 12 bases between. The length of the CDR3 is 14 residues. Germline-derived CDR1 and CDR2 are DFQATT and SNEGSKA (reference sequence). In DNA form, the CDR3 reads TGCAGTGCTAGGGCCCCCGTTTTTGGAAACACCATATATTTT. Encoded protein: CSARAPVFGNTIYF.

This clonotype was counted between two and nine times. The chain has TRBV21-1 and TRBJ1-4; the DNA was not compared with TRBD1, the D call given in the table. TRBV21-1 has pseudogene status. There are 15 residues in the CDR3. The CDR3, as DNA: TGTGCCAGCAGCAAAGCCGCGACAGGGAATGAAAAACTGTTTTTT. Its protein is CASSKAATGNEKLFF.

The J gene is TRBJ2-2, the V gene TRBV28; TRBD1 matches at 9 bases. The CDR3 spans 15 residues. The junction had 10 bases not matched to a gene; V was cut back by 7 bases and J by 7 bases. Germline CDR1 MDHEN, CDR2 SYDVKM. The DNA of the CDR3 is TGTGCCAGCACCCTAGGGGACAGGGTAGGCGGGGAGCTGTTTTTT. Protein product: CASTLGDRVGGELFF.

The sample holds a few counts of this clonotype. The chain is built from TRBV4-3 and TRBJ2-1; 14 bases are a match to TRBD2. The J segment lost 6 bases and the V segment lost 0 bases, leaving 7 bases of the junction unmatched. The CDR3 loop spans 18 amino acids. The V gene's germline CDR1 is LGHNA and CDR2 YSLEER. The CDR3 DNA is TGCGCCAGCAGCCAAGACGGGACTAGCGGGGGAGGGTCCAATGAGCAGTTCTTC. This sequence encodes CASSQDGTSGGGSNEQFF.

The chain couples TRBV12-3 or TRBV12-4 to TRBJ2-7, with 7 bases matching TRBD1. CDR3 size: 15 residues. The V gene end was trimmed by 7 bases and the J gene end by 4 bases; junction bases not matched to a gene: 13. The CDR3, as DNA: TGTGCCAGCACCCTAGGACAGGTTGGTGGGTACGAGCAGTACTTC. This sequence encodes CASTLGQVGGYEQYF.

Only a few counts were recorded for this clonotype. The chain uses TRBV6-2 or TRBV6-3 and TRBJ2-1; D may be TRBD1 or TRBD2 (5 bases each). Germline V gene lookup returns CDR1 MNHEY and CDR2 SVGEGT. The CDR3 sequence is 14 residues long. V gave up 6 bases and J gave up 7 bases, with 16 bases separating them. As DNA, the CDR3 is TGTGCCAGCAGGTCTCCCGGGGCTTTAAATGAGCAGTTCTTC. Residues: CASRSPGALNEQFF.

At least ten counts were recorded for this clonotype. The chain joins TRBV6-2 or TRBV6-3 to TRBJ1-1; D uncertain. V lost 6 bases to trimming and J lost 1 base, with 9 bases between them. CDR1 and CDR2 (germline): MNHEY, SVGEGT. The CDR3 contains 13 residues. The CDR3 sequence is CASSFSKNTEAFF. The CDR3, as DNA: TGTGCCAGCAGCTTTAGCAAGAACACTGAAGCTTTCTTT.

This clonotype was observed a handful of times. This sequence joins TRBV4-1 and TRBJ1-6; D is uncertain. This CDR3 region has 15 residues. Germline CDR1 MGHRA, CDR2 YSYEKL. V shed 0 bases and J shed 9 bases, with 12 bases lying between them. DNA for the CDR3: TGCGCCAGCAGCCAAGATAATACATGGAGTTCACCCCTCCACTTT. As protein: CASSQDNTWSSPLHF.

Many counts were recorded for this clonotype. The genes are TRBV5-5 and TRBJ1-5, with 9 nucleotides matching TRBD1. The CDR3 is 15 residues long. Losses at the gene ends were 3 bases for V and 9 bases for J; bases not matched to a gene: 10. Germline V gives CDR1 SGHKS, CDR2 YYEKEE (reference sequence). CDR3 amino acids: CASSWGDRDVRPQHF. The CDR3 nucleotides read TGTGCCAGCAGCTGGGGGGACAGGGATGTGCGGCCCCAGCATTTT.

This clonotype showed up just a few times. The rearrangement links TRBV3-1 to TRBJ1-5; D gene unclear. The CDR3 has 13 amino acids. Between the trimmed V and J ends, which lost 4 bases and 6 bases, there was a span of 10 bases. Germline lookup yields CDR1 LGHDT and CDR2 YNNKEL (reference sequence). CDR3 amino acids: CASSLSIAQPQHF. CDR3 nucleotide sequence: TGTGCCAGCAGCCTGTCAATAGCTCAGCCCCAGCATTTT.

CDR3 DNA: TGTGCCACCAGTGATTTTACGCAGGGCGACAATGAGCAGTTCTTC. Protein product: CATSDFTQGDNEQFF. V gene TRBV24-1 combines with J gene TRBJ2-1, with D possibly TRBD1 on 5 matching bases. V was pared by 1 base and J by 5 bases, with 11 bases between. The germline gives CDR1 KGHDR, CDR2 SFDVKD. This CDR3 contains 15 residues.

The V call is TRBV27, the J call TRBJ2-3, with TRBD2 identical over 10 bases. Germline-derived CDR1 and CDR2 are MNHEY and SMNVEV (reference sequence). The CDR3 loop spans 18 amino acids. The junction had 17 bases not matched to a gene; V was cut back by 5 bases and J by 6 bases. The CDR3 region has the DNA TGTGCCAGCAGTGCGTACTTTAGTTGGACTAGCGGCCCGGATACGCAGTATTTT. Its translation: CASSAYFSWTSGPDTQYF.

The rearrangement joins TRBV7-2 to TRBJ2-7; either TRBD1 or TRBD2 may fit D (5 bases each). V lost 1 base to trimming and J lost 3 bases, with 13 bases between them. The CDR3 runs to 15 residues. Looked up from germline, CDR1 is SGHTA and CDR2 is FQGNSA. Here the CDR3 DNA reads TGTGCCAGCAGCTTAGATGGGGGTGGGCTCTACGAGCAGTACTTC. Its translation: CASSLDGGGLYEQYF. The whole variable domain, remainder taken from reference TRBV7-2 and TRBJ2-7, is GAGVSQSPSNKVTEKGKDVELRCDPISGHTALYWYRQSLGQGLEFLIYFQGNSAPDKSGLPSDRFSAERTGGSVSTLTIQRTQQEDSAVYLCASSLDGGGLYEQYFGPGTRLTVT.

This clonotype was observed a handful of times. CDR3 sequence (DNA): TGTGCCAGCAGTTACTCAACTAATCAAGCTTTCTTT. This encodes CASSYSTNQAFF. The chain uses TRBV6-6 and TRBJ1-1; no clear D gene. The CDR3 runs to 12 residues. V was shortened by 0 bases and J by 9 bases, with 8 bases between the two germline ends. In germline, CDR1 is MNHNY, CDR2 SVGAGI (reference sequence).

The chain is built from TRBV20-1 and TRBJ1-1, with D hard to call. The CDR3 length is 11 residues. Trimming pared 5 bases from V and 7 bases from J, leaving 11 bases between. Germline lookup yields CDR1 DFQATT and CDR2 SNEGSKA (reference sequence). The CDR3 region is CSAGLWSEAFF. The CDR3 bases are TGCAGTGCTGGCTTATGGAGTGAAGCTTTCTTT.

This clonotype was recorded a few times. The gene calls are TRBV3-1 and TRBJ2-7; D remains ambiguous. The CDR3 covers 13 residues. Trimming stripped 4 bases from V and 6 bases from J, with 13 bases between. Germline-derived CDR1 and CDR2 are LGHDT and YNNKEL (reference sequence). This chain's CDR3 is CASSPGTAGEQYV. The CDR3 bases are TGTGCCAGCAGCCCAGGAACTGCCGGCGAGCAGTACGTC.

CDR3 sequence: CASSTTFGSGDGETQYF. CDR3 DNA sequence: TGTGCCAGCAGCACCACTTTCGGGTCAGGGGACGGAGAGACCCAGTACTTC. This rearrangement joins TRBV7-9 to TRBJ2-5, with D possibly TRBD1 on 6 matching bases. Trimming took off 5 bases at V and 4 bases at J, with 23 bases between the two ends. Per the germline V gene, CDR1 is SEHNR and CDR2 is FQNEAQ (reference sequence). The CDR3 runs to 17 residues.

This rearrangement joins TRBV20-1 to TRBJ2-5; D might be TRBD2 (6 bases). In germline, CDR1 is DFQATT, CDR2 SNEGSKA (reference sequence). The CDR3 totals 13 residues. Trimming removed 1 base at V and 1 base at J, with 7 bases between. CDR3 loop: CSARVGGQETQYF. CDR3 nucleotide sequence: TGCAGTGCTAGAGTGGGGGGCCAAGAGACCCAGTACTTC.

The V gene is TRBV21-1, the J gene TRBJ2-3; the table gives TRBD1 as D, unverified against the DNA. TRBV21-1 is a pseudogene segment. The CDR3 extends over 14 amino acids. The CDR3 DNA reads TGTGCCAGCAGCAAATATAGGGGGCTGGATACGCAGTATTTT. It yields the protein CASSKYRGLDTQYF.

The table lists this clonotype with a few counts. This sequence joins TRBV4-1 and TRBJ2-5; 9 bases are a match to TRBD1. This CDR3 spans 15 amino acids. V trimming: 1 base; J trimming: 5 bases; junction bases outside the gene matches: 5. Germline V CDR1 and CDR2: MGHRA, YSYEKL. The CDR3 DNA reads TGCGCCAGCAGCCAAGGCACAGGGGGCGGTGAGACCCAGTACTTC. Protein: CASSQGTGGGETQYF.

This clonotype has just a few counts. The chain is built from TRBV5-1 and TRBJ2-7; TRBD2 aligns across 12 bases. The CDR3 extends over 15 amino acids. CDR1 is SGHRS, CDR2 YFSETQ, per germline. V lost 4 bases to trimming and J lost 5 bases; unmatched junction nucleotides: 7. As DNA, the CDR3 is TGCGCCAGCAGCAGGCTAGCGGGGGGGAAGGACGAGCAGTACTTC. Translating gives CASSRLAGGKDEQYF.

This clonotype has at least ten counts. The chain uses TRBV7-3 and TRBJ2-1; TRBD2 matches at 7 bases. In germline, CDR1 is SGHTA, CDR2 FQGTGA. The CDR3 runs 14 residues. V trimming: 4 bases; J trimming: 1 base; junction bases outside the gene matches: 1. This CDR3 reads CASSWGGSYNEQFF. The CDR3 region has the DNA TGTGCCAGCAGCTGGGGGGGGTCCTACAATGAGCAGTTCTTC.

The chain has TRBV5-5 and TRBJ2-6; 8 bases agree with TRBD1. The V gene's germline CDR1 is SGHKS and CDR2 YYEKEE (reference sequence). The CDR3 is 18 residues long. The trim removed 4 bases at V and 4 bases at J, leaving 13 bases unmatched. CDR3 nucleotides: TGTGCCAGCAGCCCCGGATATGACAGGGGAACAGGGGCCAACGTCCTGACTTTC. This codes for CASSPGYDRGTGANVLTF.

V is TRBV12-3 or TRBV12-4 and J is TRBJ1-2; D unclear. CDR3 length equals 11 residues. Trimming cost V 7 bases and J 8 bases, with 11 bases left between them. The DNA of the CDR3 is TGTGCCAGCAACTGGTCGGTGGGCTACACCTTC. Encoded protein: CASNWSVGYTF.